This entry concerns a single TCR beta chain. It was RNA transcripts that yielded the amplified TCR beta CDR3 regions. The HTBI set primed first-round TCR CDR3 RT-PCR. TCRdb reprocessed the multiplex PCR reads with MiXCR, giving one entry per CDR3 protein. Of roughly 96,000 distinct CDR3 sequences detected, under 65% appear once; the ten largest clones hold 25% to 30%. Patients were excluded because of uncontrolled infection, other autoimmune disease, pregnancy or lactation. Looked up from germline, CDR1 is SGHTA and CDR2 is FQGNSA. The CDR3 is 16 amino acids. Trimming left V 0 bases short and J 3 bases short, with 15 bases between. The data are from a study of T cells in Graves' hyperthyroidism and ophthalmopathy.

Material: blood. This sequence was found in a woman aged 35 to 49 with Graves' hyperthyroidism. V usage is TRBV7-2 and J usage is TRBJ2-7, with TRBD2 as a possible D gene (8 bases). The CDR3 nucleotides are TGTGCCAGCAGCTTAGCTAGCGGGACAGATTACTACGAGCAGTACTTC. Amino acid sequence: CASSLASGTDYYEQYF.